This T cell receptor (beta chain) was sequenced for a study of Graves' ophthalmopathy and Graves' hyperthyroidism. As the template, RNA transcripts were used to amplify TCR beta CDR3 regions. HTBI-primed first-round RT-PCR preceded second-round multiplex PCR. TCRdb redid the calling of the multiplex PCR reads with MiXCR, one entry per CDR3 protein. This table has about 410,000 distinct CDR3 sequences, approximately 20% appearing once. This clonotype was counted many times. The CDR3 is 14 residues long. V was cut by 3 bases and J by 2 bases, with 7 bases left in between. The sample was peripheral blood. The source is a woman younger than 30 with Graves' ophthalmopathy. V gene TRBV12-3 or TRBV12-4 combines with J gene TRBJ2-2; unclear D gene. Written as DNA, the CDR3 is TGTGCCAGCAGTTTCGAGAAAAACACCGGGGAGCTGTTTTTT. This sequence encodes CASSFEKNTGELFF.